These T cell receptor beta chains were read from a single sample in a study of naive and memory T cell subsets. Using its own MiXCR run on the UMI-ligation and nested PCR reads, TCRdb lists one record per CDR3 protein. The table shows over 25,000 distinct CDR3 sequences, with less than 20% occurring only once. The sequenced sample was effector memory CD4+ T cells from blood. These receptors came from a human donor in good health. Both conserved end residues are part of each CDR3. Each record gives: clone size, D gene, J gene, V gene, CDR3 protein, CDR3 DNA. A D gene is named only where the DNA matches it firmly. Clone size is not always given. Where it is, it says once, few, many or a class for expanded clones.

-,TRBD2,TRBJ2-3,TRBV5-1,CASSLLGLAGDTQYF,TGCGCCAGCAGCTTGCTTGGACTAGCGGGAGATACGCAGTATTTT
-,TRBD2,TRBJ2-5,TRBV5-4,CASSQGLAGEFGKTQYF,TGTGCCAGCAGCCAGGGACTAGCGGGAGAGTTTGGGAAGACCCAGTACTTC
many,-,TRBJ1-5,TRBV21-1,CASSTPPHRDNQPQHF,TGTGCCAGCAGCACGCCCCCTCACAGGGACAATCAGCCCCAGCATTTT
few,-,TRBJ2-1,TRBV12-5,CASGLGTSDAYNEQFF,TGTGCTAGTGGGCTTGGGACTTCCGATGCCTACAATGAGCAGTTCTTC
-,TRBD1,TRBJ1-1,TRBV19,CASSMRTPGGNTEAFF,TGTGCCAGTAGTATGAGGACTCCAGGGGGGAACACTGAAGCTTTCTTT
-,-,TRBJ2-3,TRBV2,CASKLYGDTQYF,TGTGCCAGCAAGTTGTACGGAGATACGCAGTATTTT
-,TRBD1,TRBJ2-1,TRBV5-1,CASVPGQGTYNEQFF,TGCGCCAGCGTCCCGGGACAGGGGACCTACAATGAGCAGTTCTTC
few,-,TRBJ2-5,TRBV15,CATSSSRLIQETQYF,TGTGCCACCAGCAGCTCTAGGCTGATTCAAGAGACCCAGTACTTC
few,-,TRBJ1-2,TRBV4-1,CASSQVGGIDGYTF,TGCGCCAGCAGCCAAGTGGGAGGGATAGATGGCTACACCTTC
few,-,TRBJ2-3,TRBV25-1,CASSKADTQYF,TGTGCCAGCAGTAAGGCAGATACGCAGTATTTT
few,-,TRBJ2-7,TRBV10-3,CAVGTSNGYEQYF,TGTGCTGTTGGGACGAGTAATGGCTACGAGCAGTACTTC
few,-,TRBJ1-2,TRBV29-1,CSVATDRPYGYTF,TGCAGCGTTGCAACTGACAGACCTTATGGCTACACCTTC
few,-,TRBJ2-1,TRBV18,CASSPTGNNEQFF,TGTGCCAGCTCACCAACTGGAAACAATGAGCAGTTCTTC